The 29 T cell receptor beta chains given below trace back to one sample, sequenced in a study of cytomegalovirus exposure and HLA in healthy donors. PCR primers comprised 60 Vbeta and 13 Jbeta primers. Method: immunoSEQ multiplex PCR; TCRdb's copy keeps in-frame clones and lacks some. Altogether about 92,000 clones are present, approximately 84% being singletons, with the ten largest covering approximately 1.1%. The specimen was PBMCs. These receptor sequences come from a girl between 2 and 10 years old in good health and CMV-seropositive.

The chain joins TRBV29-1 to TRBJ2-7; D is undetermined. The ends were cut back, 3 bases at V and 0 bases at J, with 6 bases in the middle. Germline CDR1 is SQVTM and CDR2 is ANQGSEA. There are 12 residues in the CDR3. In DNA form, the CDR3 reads TGCAGCGTTGAGAGAGACTCCTACGAGCAGTACTTC. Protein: CSVERDSYEQYF.

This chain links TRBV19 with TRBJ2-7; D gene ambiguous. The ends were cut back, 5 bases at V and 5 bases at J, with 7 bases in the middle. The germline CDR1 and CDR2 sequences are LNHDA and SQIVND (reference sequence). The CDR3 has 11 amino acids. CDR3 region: CASSHSHEQYF. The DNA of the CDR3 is TGTGCCAGTAGTCACAGTCACGAGCAGTACTTC.

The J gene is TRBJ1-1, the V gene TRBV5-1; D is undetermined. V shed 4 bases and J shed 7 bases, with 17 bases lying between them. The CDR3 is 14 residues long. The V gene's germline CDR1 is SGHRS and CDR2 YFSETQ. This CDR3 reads CASSHRTGPVEAFF. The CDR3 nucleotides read TGCGCCAGCAGCCATCGAACGGGTCCCGTTGAAGCTTTCTTT.

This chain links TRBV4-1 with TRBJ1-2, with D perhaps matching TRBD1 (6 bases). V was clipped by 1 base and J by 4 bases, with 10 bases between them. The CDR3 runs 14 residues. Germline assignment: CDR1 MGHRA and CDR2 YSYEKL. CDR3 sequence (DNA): TGCGCCAGCAGCCAAGCTACAGGGCCCTATGGCTACACCTTC. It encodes CASSQATGPYGYTF.

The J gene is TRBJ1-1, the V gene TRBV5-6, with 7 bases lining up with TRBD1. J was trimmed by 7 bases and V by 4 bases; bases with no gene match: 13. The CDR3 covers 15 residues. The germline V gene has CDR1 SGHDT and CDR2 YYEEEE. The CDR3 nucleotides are TGTGCCAGCAGCCGACAGGGTGAGGGCCGGGTTGAAGCTTTCTTT. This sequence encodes CASSRQGEGRVEAFF. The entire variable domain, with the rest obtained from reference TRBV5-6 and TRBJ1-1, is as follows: DAGVTQSPTHLIKTRGQQVTLRCSPKSGHDTVSWYQQALGQGPQFIFQYYEEEERQRGNFPDRFSGHQFPNYSSELNVNALLLGDSALYLCASSRQGEGRVEAFFGQGTRLTVV.

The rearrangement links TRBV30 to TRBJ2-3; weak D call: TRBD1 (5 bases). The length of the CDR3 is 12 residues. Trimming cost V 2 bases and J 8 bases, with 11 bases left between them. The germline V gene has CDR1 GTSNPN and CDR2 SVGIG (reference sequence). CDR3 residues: CAWSYQGSTQYF. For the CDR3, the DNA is TGTGCCTGGAGTTATCAGGGATCTACGCAGTATTTT.

The CDR3 is CASSEPVTGMNTEAFF. The CDR3 DNA sequence: TGTGCCAGCAGCGAGCCCGTGACAGGGATGAACACTGAAGCTTTCTTT. The chain couples TRBV9 to TRBJ1-1, with TRBD1 matching over 7 bases. V gave up 3 bases and J gave up 0 bases; unmatched junction bases: 8. The CDR3 contains 16 residues. Germline V gives CDR1 SGDLS, CDR2 YYNGEE.

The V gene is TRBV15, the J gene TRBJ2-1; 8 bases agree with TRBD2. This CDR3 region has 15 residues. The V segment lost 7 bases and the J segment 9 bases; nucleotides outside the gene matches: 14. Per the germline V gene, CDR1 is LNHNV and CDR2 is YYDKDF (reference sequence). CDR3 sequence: CATTPSGQYYSEQFF. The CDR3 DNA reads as TGTGCCACCACTCCTAGCGGGCAGTATTATAGTGAGCAGTTCTTC.

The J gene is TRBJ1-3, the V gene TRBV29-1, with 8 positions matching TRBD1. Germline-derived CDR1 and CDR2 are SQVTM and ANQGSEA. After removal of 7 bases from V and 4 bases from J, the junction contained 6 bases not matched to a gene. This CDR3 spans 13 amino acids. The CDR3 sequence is CSAGTGAGNTIYF. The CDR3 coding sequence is TGCAGCGCCGGGACAGGCGCGGGAAACACCATATATTTT.

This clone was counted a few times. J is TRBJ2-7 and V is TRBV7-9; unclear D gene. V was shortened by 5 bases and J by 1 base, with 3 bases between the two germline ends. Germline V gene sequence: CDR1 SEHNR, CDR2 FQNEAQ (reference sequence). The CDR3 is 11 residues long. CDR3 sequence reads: CASSVSYEQYF. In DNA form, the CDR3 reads TGTGCCAGCAGCGTATCCTACGAGCAGTACTTC.

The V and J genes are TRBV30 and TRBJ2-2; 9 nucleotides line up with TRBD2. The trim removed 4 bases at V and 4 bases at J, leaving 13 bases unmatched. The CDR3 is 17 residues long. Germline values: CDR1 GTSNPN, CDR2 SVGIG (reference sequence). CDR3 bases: TGTGCCTGGAATCTCGGAGACCTAGCGGGATTCACCGGGGAGCTGTTTTTT. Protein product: CAWNLGDLAGFTGELFF.

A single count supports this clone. CDR3 loop: CSVMGDNTGELFF. In nucleotides, the CDR3 is TGCAGCGTTATGGGAGATAACACCGGGGAGCTGTTTTTT. The chain is built from TRBV29-1 and TRBJ2-2, with D possibly matching TRBD2 (5 bases). Trimming left V 5 bases short and J 2 bases short, with 9 bases between. The V gene's germline CDR1 is SQVTM and CDR2 ANQGSEA. The CDR3 totals 13 residues.

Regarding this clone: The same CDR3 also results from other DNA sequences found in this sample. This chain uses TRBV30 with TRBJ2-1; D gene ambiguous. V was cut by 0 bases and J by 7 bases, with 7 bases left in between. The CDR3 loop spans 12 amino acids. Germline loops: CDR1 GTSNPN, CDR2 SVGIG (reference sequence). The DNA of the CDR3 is TGTGCCTGGAGTGTATCCGGGAATGAGCAGTTCTTC. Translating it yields CAWSVSGNEQFF.

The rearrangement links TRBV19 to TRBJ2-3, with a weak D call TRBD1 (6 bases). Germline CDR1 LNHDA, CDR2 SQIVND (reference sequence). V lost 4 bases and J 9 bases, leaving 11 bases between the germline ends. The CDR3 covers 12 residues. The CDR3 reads CASSTPQGTQYF. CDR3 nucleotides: TGTGCCAGTAGTACCCCACAGGGAACGCAGTATTTT. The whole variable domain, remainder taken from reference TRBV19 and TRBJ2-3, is DGGITQSPKYLFRKEGQNVTLSCEQNLNHDAMYWYRQDPGQGLRLIYYSQIVNDFQKGDIAEGYSVSREKKESFPLTVTSAQKNPTAFYLCASSTPQGTQYFGPGTRLTVL.

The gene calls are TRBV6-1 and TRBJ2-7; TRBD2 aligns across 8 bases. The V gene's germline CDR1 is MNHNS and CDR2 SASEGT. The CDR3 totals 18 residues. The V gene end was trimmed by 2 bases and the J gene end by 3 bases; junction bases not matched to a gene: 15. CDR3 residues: CASSERTPAGALFYEQYF. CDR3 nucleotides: TGTGCCAGCAGTGAAAGGACCCCAGCGGGAGCTTTATTCTACGAGCAGTACTTC.

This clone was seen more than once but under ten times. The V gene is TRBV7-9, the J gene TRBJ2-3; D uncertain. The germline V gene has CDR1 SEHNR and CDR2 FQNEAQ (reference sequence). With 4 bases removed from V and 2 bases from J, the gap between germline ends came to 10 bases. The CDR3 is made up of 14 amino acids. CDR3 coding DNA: TGTGCCAGCAGCTCCGGTCCGCTCACAGATACGCAGTATTTT. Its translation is CASSSGPLTDTQYF.

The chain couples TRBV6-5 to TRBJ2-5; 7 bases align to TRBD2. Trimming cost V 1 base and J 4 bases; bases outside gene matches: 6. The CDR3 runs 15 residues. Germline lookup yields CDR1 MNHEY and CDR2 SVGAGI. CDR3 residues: CASSYFGGGGETQYF. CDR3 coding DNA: TGTGCCAGCAGTTACTTTGGGGGGGGAGGAGAGACCCAGTACTTC.

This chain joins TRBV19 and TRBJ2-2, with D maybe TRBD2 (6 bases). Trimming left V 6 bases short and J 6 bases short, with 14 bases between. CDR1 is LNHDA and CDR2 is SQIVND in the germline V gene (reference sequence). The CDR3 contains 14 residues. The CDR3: CASRPTGLSGELFF. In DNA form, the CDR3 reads TGTGCCAGTAGACCGACGGGACTCTCCGGGGAGCTGTTTTTT.

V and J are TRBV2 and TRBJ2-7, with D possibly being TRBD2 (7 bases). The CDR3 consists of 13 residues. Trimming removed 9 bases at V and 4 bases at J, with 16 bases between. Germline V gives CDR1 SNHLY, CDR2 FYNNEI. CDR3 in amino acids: CARRGGPGYEQYF. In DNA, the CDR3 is TGTGCCAGGAGGGGGGGGCCGGGGTACGAGCAGTACTTC.

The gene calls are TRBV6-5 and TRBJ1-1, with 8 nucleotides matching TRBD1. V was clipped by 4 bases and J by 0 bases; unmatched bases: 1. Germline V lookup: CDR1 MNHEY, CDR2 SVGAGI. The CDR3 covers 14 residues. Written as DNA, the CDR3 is TGTGCCAGCAGTTGGGACAGGCTGAACACTGAAGCTTTCTTT. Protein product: CASSWDRLNTEAFF.

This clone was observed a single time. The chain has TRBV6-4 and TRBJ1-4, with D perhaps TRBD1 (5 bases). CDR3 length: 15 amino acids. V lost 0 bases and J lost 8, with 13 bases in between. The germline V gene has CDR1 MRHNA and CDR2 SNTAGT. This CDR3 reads CASSDSRQGREKLFF. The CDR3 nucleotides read TGTGCCAGCAGTGACTCAAGGCAGGGTCGGGAAAAACTGTTTTTT.

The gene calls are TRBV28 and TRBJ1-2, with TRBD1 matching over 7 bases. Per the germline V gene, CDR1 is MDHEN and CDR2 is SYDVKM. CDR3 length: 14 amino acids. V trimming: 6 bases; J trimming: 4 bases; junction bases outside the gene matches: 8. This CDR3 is CASSRGQEVYGYTF. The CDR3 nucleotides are TGTGCCAGCAGCCGCGGACAGGAGGTCTATGGCTACACCTTC.

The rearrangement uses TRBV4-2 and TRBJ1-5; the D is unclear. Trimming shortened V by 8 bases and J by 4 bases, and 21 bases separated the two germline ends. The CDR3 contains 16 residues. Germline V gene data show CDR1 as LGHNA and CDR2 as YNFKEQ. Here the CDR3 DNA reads TGTGCCAGCGGCCCGGACGCTGGTCGGGGAAATCAGCCCCAGCATTTT. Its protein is CASGPDAGRGNQPQHF.

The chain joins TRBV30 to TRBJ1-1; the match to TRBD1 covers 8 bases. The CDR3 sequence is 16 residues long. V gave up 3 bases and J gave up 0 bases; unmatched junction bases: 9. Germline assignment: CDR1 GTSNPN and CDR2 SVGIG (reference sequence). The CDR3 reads CAWRGQAGNMNTEAFF. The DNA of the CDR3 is TGTGCCTGGAGGGGACAGGCGGGGAACATGAACACTGAAGCTTTCTTT.

The CDR3 loop is CASSQENGANTEAFF. CDR3 in DNA: TGTGCCAGCAGCCAAGAAAACGGAGCGAACACTGAAGCTTTCTTT. This chain links TRBV14 with TRBJ1-1, with D unclear. The ends were cut back, 0 bases at V and 1 base at J, with 9 bases in the middle. Germline V lookup: CDR1 SGHDN, CDR2 FVKESK. CDR3 size: 15 residues.

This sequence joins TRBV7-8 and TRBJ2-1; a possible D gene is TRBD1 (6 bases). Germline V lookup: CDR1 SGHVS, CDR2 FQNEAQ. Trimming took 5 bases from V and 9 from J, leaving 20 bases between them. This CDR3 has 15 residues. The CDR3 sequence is CASSVTGSIGSEQFF. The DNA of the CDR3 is TGTGCCAGCAGCGTAACAGGGAGTATAGGGAGTGAGCAGTTCTTC.

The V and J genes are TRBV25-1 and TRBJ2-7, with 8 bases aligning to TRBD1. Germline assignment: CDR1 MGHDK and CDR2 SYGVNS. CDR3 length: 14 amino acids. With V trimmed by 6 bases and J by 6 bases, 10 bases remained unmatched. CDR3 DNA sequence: TGTGCCAGCAGCGGACAGGGTGATTACGGCGAGCAGTACTTC. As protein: CASSGQGDYGEQYF.

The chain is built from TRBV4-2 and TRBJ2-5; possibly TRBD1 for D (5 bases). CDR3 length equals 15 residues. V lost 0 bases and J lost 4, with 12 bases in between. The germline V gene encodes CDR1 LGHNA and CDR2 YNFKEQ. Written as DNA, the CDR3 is TGTGCCAGCAGCCAAGATCTCAGGGCTCGAGAGACCCAGTACTTC. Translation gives CASSQDLRARETQYF.

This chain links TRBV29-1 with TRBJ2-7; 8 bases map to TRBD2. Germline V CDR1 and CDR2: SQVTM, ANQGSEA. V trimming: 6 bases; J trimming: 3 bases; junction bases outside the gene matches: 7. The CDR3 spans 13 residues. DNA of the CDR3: TGCAGCGTGTCAGCGGGAGAACTCTACGAGCAGTACTTC. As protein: CSVSAGELYEQYF.